The clone carrying this T cell receptor beta chain came up many times. Both iRepertoire HTBI primers and Arm-PCR of CDR3 regions were used to build the TCR beta libraries. One entry per CDR3 protein, called by TCRdb with MiXCR from the multiplex PCR reads. The table shows approximately 400,000 distinct CDR3 sequences, with approximately 15% occurring only once. The entry originates in a study of regulatory T cells in long-lasting Graves disease. Looking at the study overall: Antithyroid drug exposure in newly diagnosed Graves' patients had lasted under 3 months.

There are 13 residues in the CDR3. Germline CDR1 WSHSY, CDR2 SAAADI. With 10 bases clipped from V and 2 bases from J, the junction kept 7 bases outside the gene matches. Indicated time point: newly diagnosed GD, antithyroid drugs for less than 3 months. RNA extracted from PBMCs served as the sequencing template. Staff took approximately 10 milliliters of peripheral blood and put it into EDTA tubes. This sample was also put to use in a study of T cells in Graves' hyperthyroidism and ophthalmopathy. That investigation notes: Graves' hyperthyroidism is called stable when ophthalmopathy does not progress within 18 months. Carried out on the TCR CDR3, a first-round RT-PCR used the HTBI primer set.

The sample here was peripheral blood mononuclear cells (PBMCs), taken at new diagnosis, from a patient treated with antithyroid drugs. The rearrangement joins TRBV10-2 to TRBJ2-7, with TRBD1 matching 8 bases. The receptor's source is a woman in her 30s with Graves disease. The CDR3 loop reads CATGTGDPYEQYF. Here the CDR3 DNA reads TGCGCCACCGGGACAGGAGACCCCTACGAGCAGTACTTC.